A selection of T cell receptor beta chains follows, all from one sample in a study of blood T cell repertoires in COVID-19. Assay: immunoSEQ multiplex PCR; the TCRdb copy retains only in-frame clones and omits some. The data hold a few hundred thousand clones, with around 85% observed a single time. Sequences were obtained from peripheral blood. These receptors all stem from a human donor in a cohort sampled during active COVID-19. Each CDR3 is given with its conserved first and last residue. D genes are given only for firm matches. Clone size is not always given. Where it is, it says once, few, many or a class for expanded clones.

clone size	V gene	D gene	J gene	CDR3 DNA	CDR3 protein
-	TRBV5-8	TRBD1	TRBJ1-1	TGTGCCAGCAGCTCCTCAGGGGGTTCGCGCACTGAAGCTTTCTTT	CASSSSGGSRTEAFF
-	TRBV5-4	TRBD2	TRBJ2-3	TGTGCCAGCAGCGCGGGAAGTAGCGGGGGCTCAGATACGCAGTATTTT	CASSAGSSGGSDTQYF
-	TRBV11-2	-	TRBJ2-1	TGTGCCAGCAGCCCAAGCCCTGTCTCCTACAATGAGCAGTTCTTC	CASSPSPVSYNEQFF
-	TRBV9	-	TRBJ1-2	TGTGCCAGCGGCGTCAGAGGCCTGGATGGCTACACCTTC	CASGVRGLDGYTF
-	TRBV9	-	TRBJ1-3	TGTGCCAGCAGCGTAGATATGGGGAGTTCGGGCTCTGGAAACACCATATATTTT	CASSVDMGSSGSGNTIYF
-	TRBV3-1/TRBV3-2	-	TRBJ2-5	TGTGCCAGCAGCCAAAGGACTCAAAAAGAGACCCAGTACTTC	CASSQRTQKETQYF
-	TRBV24-1	-	TRBJ2-1	TGTGCCACCAGGAGGGGGGGAGTTGGGGATGAGCAGTTCTTC	CATRRGGVGDEQFF
-	TRBV5-1	TRBD2	TRBJ2-2	TGCGCCAGCAGCACGGGACTAGCGGACACCGGGGAGCTGTTTTTT	CASSTGLADTGELFF
-	TRBV3-1/TRBV3-2	-	TRBJ2-2	TGTGCCAGCAGCCAAGTTCTGGCGGGGACCGGGGAGCTGTTTTTT	CASSQVLAGTGELFF
few	TRBV6-5	TRBD1	TRBJ2-7	TGTGCCAGCCGGACAGGGCGGGCCTACGAGCAGTACTTC	CASRTGRAYEQYF
-	TRBV28	TRBD1	TRBJ1-2	TGTGCCAGCAGTCCAGGAGATCTCACAGGGGATTGGGGCTACACCTTC	CASSPGDLTGDWGYTF
-	TRBV5-1	TRBD1	TRBJ1-4	TGCGCCAGCTCGCCAGGGGGGTCAACTAATGAAAAACTGTTTTTT	CASSPGGSTNEKLFF
-	TRBV7-9	TRBD1	TRBJ1-4	TGTGCCAGCAGCTTAGACCGGACAGGGCGAGGAGAAAAACTGTTTTTT	CASSLDRTGRGEKLFF
-	TRBV3-1/TRBV3-2	-	TRBJ1-2	TGTGCCAGCAGCCAAGATCCCAGCGTCGGGAGGGCGGGCTACACCTTC	CASSQDPSVGRAGYTF
-	TRBV9	TRBD1	TRBJ2-1	TGTGCCAGCAGCGTTCCGGGACAGATGTACAATGAGCAGTTCTTC	CASSVPGQMYNEQFF
once	TRBV19	-	TRBJ1-1	TGTGCCAGTAGTATTTTCCCCAACCGGTACACTGAAGCTTTCTTT	CASSIFPNRYTEAFF
-	TRBV28	TRBD1	TRBJ1-2	TGTGCCAGCACCCCAGGACAGGGCGTCTATGGCTACACCTTC	CASTPGQGVYGYTF
-	TRBV27	-	TRBJ2-6	TGTGCCAGCAGCAGGGCAAGCTCTGGGGCCAACGTCCTGACTTTC	CASSRASSGANVLTF
-	TRBV7-9	-	TRBJ2-1	TGTGCCAGCAGCTTGCATGGGGCAGGTCGGCACAATGAGCAGTTCTTC	CASSLHGAGRHNEQFF
few	TRBV9	TRBD1	TRBJ1-1	TGTGCCAGCAGCCCACGACAGGGGGTGAACACTGAAGCTTTCTTT	CASSPRQGVNTEAFF
-	TRBV18	TRBD1	TRBJ2-2	TGTGCCAGCTCACCGGGACAGTTTCGGGCCGGGGAGCTGTTTTTT	CASSPGQFRAGELFF
-	TRBV2	-	TRBJ1-2	TGTGCCAGCAGTGAAGATGAGGGGGTCGGCTACACCTTC	CASSEDEGVGYTF
-	TRBV10-3	-	TRBJ1-5	TGTGCCATCAGTGCCGGGGGTGGGAATCAGCCCCAGCATTTT	CAISAGGGNQPQHF